The entry that follows covers one TCR beta chain sequence. Its antigen remains unknown. The naive CD8 fraction comprised CD45RO-negative cells positively selected for CCR7 and excluded terminally differentiated effector memory CD45RA+ cells. The data were obtained in a study of shared clonotypes between healthy human individuals. Study summary: Per donor, three plates held CD4 naive cells, three held CD4 memory, two held CD8 naive and one held CD8 memory.

Findings and limits, study-wide: Sequencing depth was predicted to influence how clonotypes are shared among donors.

Germline CDR1 and CDR2: LNHDA and SQIVND (reference sequence). Trimming shortened V by 5 bases and J by 4 bases, and 12 bases separated the two germline ends. The CDR3 runs to 13 residues. Assay runs were performed at deep level. Every immunoSEQ plate was one replicate of a subset's evenly spread DNA. The method was immunoSEQ multiplex PCR; TCRdb's version includes in-frame clones alone and lacks a portion of them. The profile shows some 2 million clones, about 95% of them singletons. Sequencing input: naive CD8+ T cells sorted from blood. The chain links TRBV19 to TRBJ2-7, with D perhaps given as TRBD1 or TRBD2 (5 bases each). This sequence originates from a man aged 18 to 29 in good health. As DNA, the CDR3 is TGTGCCAGTAGTGCCGGGACGGAATACGAGCAGTACTTC. This gives the protein CASSAGTEYEQYF.